This T cell receptor beta chain was sequenced in a study of post-analysis software for immune sequencing data. Findings of the study overall: There were five TRBV segments more frequent in patients than controls, and TRBV5-6, TRBV5-1 and TRBV20-1 were among them.

Details on this clonotype: Its antigen is not identified.

Unique molecular identifiers had been added to the TCR beta cDNA libraries. A population of roughly 0.9 to 11 million T cells gave rise to roughly 500,000 cDNA molecules. TCRdb reprocessed the PCR reads with MiXCR, giving one entry per CDR3 protein. The table shows more than 500,000 distinct CDR3 sequences, with approximately 34% occurring only once. The germline V and J ends were trimmed by 3 bases and 8 bases, with 10 bases remaining between them. The CDR3 sequence is 13 residues long. Sequenced material: blood. The TCR was taken from a girl aged 2 to 17 with multiple sclerosis. The chain employs TRBV12-3 or TRBV12-4 and TRBJ1-4, with D uncertain. CDR3 in amino acids: CASSFKRREKLFF. The CDR3 bases are TGTGCCAGCAGTTTTAAGCGTAGGGAAAAACTGTTTTTT.